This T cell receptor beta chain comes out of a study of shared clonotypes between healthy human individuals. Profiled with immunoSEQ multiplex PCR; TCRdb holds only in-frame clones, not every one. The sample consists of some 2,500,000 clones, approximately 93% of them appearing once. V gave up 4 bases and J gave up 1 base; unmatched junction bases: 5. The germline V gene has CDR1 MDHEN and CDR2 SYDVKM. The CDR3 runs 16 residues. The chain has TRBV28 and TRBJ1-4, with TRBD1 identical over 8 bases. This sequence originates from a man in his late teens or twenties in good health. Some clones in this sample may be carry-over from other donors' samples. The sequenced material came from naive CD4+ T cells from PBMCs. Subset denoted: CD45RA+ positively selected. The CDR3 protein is CASSSLDRGTNEKLFF. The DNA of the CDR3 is TGTGCCAGCAGTTCGCTCGACAGGGGAACTAATGAAAAACTGTTTTTT.